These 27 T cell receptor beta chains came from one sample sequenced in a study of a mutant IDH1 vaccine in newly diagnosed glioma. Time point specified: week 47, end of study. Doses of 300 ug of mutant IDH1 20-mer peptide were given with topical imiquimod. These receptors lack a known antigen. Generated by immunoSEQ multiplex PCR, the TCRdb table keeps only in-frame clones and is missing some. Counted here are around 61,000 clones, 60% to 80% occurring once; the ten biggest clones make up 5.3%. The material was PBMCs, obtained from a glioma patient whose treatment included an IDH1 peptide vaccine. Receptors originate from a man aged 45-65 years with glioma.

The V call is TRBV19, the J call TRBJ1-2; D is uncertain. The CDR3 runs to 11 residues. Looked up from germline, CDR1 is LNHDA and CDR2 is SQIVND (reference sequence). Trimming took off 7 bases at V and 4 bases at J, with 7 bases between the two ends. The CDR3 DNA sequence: TGTGCCAGTACCCACAGCTATGGCTACACCTTC. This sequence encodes CASTHSYGYTF.

The CDR3 region has the DNA TGCACCAGCAGCCAACTGCCTGGACTAGCTGGTTTGCACGAGCAGTACTTC. The encoded protein is CTSSQLPGLAGLHEQYF. V is TRBV1 and J is TRBJ2-7; the D call in the table, TRBD2, was not verified against the DNA. TRBV1 is classified as a pseudogene. The CDR3 totals 17 residues.

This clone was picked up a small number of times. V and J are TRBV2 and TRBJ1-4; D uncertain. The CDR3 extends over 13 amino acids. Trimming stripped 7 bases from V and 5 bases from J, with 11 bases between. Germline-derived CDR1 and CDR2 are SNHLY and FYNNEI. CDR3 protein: CASKESPNEKLFF. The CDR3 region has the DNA TGTGCCAGCAAGGAAAGCCCGAATGAAAAACTGTTTTTT.

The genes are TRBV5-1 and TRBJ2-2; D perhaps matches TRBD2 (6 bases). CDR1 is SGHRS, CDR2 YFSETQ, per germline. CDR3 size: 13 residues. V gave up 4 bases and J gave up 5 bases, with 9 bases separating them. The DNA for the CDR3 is TGCGCCAGCAGCGCGGGGACTACCGGGGAGCTGTTTTTT. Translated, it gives CASSAGTTGELFF.

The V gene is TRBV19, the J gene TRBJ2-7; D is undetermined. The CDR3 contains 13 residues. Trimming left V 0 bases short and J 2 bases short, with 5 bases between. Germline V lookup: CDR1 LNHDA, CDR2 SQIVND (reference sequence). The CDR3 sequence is CASSIDGPYEQYF. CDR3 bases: TGTGCCAGTAGTATAGACGGTCCCTACGAGCAGTACTTC.

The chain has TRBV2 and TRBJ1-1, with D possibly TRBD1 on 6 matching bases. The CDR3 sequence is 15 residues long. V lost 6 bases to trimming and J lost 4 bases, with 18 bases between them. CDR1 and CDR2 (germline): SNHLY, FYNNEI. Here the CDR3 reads CASRKGVGLVTEAFF. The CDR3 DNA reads TGTGCCAGCAGGAAGGGGGTAGGTCTAGTCACTGAAGCTTTCTTT.

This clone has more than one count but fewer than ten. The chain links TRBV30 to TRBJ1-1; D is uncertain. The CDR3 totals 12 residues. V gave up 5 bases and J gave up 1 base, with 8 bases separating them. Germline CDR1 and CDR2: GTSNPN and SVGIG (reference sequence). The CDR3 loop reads CAWGRRNTEAFF. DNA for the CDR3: TGTGCCTGGGGACGGAGGAACACTGAAGCTTTCTTT.

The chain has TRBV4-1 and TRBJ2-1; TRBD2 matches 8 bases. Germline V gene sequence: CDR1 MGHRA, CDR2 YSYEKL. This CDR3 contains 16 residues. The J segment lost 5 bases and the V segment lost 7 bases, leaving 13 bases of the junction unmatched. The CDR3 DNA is TGCGCCAGCAAGATAATAGGGCTAGCGGGCGACAATGAGCAGTTCTTC. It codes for CASKIIGLAGDNEQFF.

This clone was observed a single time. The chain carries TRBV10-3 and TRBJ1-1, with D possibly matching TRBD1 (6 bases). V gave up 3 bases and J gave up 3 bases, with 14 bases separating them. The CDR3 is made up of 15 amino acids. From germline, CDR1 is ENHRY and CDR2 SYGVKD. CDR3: CAISDWDKGDTEAFF. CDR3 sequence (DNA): TGTGCCATCAGTGATTGGGACAAAGGGGACACTGAAGCTTTCTTT.

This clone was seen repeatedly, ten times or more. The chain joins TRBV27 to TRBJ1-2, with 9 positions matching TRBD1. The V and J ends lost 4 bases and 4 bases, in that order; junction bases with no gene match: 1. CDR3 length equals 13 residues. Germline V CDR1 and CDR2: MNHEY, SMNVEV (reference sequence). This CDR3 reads CASSSQGAYGYTF. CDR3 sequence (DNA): TGTGCCAGCAGTTCACAGGGGGCCTATGGCTACACCTTC.

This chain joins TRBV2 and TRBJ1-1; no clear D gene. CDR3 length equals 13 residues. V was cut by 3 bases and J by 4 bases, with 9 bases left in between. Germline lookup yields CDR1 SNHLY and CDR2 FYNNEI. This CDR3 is CASSEGLTTEAFF. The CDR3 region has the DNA TGTGCCAGCAGTGAGGGCTTAACCACTGAAGCTTTCTTT.

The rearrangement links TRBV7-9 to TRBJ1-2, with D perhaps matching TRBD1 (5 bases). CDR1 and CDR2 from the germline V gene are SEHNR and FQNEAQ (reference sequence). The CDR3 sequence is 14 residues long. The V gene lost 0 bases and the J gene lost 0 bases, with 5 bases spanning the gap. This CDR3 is CASSLAQANYGYTF. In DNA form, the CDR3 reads TGTGCCAGCAGCTTAGCACAGGCTAACTATGGCTACACCTTC.

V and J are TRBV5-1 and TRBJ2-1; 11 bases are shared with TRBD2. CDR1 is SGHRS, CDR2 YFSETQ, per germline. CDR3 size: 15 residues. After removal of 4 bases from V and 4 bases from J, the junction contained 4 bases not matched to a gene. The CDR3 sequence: CASSPLAGGYNEQFF. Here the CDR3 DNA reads TGCGCCAGCAGCCCGTTAGCGGGGGGGTACAATGAGCAGTTCTTC.

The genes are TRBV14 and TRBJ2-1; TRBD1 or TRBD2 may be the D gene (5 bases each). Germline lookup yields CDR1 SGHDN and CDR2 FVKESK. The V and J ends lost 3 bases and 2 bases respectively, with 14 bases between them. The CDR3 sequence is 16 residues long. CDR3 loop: CASSQVIGTAYNEQFF. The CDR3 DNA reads TGTGCCAGCAGCCAGGTTATTGGGACGGCCTACAATGAGCAGTTCTTC.

The CDR3 loop reads CASSERTGVTLGTEAFF. The CDR3 DNA sequence: TGTGCCAGCAGCGAGAGGACAGGGGTAACCCTGGGGACTGAAGCTTTCTTT. The chain has TRBV5-4 and TRBJ1-1; TRBD1 matches at 9 bases. The junction had 15 bases not matched to a gene; V was cut back by 4 bases and J by 5 bases. In germline, CDR1 is SGHNT, CDR2 YYREEE (reference sequence). The CDR3 totals 17 residues.

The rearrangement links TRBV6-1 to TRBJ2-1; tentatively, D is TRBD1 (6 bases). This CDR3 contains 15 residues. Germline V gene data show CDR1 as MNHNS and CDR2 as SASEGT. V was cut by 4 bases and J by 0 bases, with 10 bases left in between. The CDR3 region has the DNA TGTGCCAGCAGTGCCCAGACAGGCTCCTACAATGAGCAGTTCTTC. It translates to CASSAQTGSYNEQFF.

This CDR3 reads CASSFEINEQFF. The CDR3 DNA follows: TGTGCCAGCAGCTTTGAAATCAATGAGCAGTTCTTC. The gene calls are TRBV7-8 and TRBJ2-1; D call uncertain. Germline CDR1 SGHVS, CDR2 FQNEAQ. This CDR3 region has 12 residues. With 3 bases removed from V and 6 bases from J, the gap between germline ends came to 6 bases.

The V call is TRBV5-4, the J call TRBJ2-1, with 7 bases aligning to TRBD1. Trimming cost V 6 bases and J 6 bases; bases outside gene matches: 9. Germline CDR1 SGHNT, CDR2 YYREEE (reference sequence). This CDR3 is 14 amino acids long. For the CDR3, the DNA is TGTGCCAGCACTTTACGACAGGGAATCAATGAGCAGTTCTTC. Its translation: CASTLRQGINEQFF.

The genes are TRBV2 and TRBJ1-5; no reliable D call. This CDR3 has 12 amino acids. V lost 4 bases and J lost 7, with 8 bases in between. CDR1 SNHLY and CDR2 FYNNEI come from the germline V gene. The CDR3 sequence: CASSAEEQPQHF. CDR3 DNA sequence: TGTGCCAGCAGTGCCGAAGAACAGCCCCAGCATTTT.

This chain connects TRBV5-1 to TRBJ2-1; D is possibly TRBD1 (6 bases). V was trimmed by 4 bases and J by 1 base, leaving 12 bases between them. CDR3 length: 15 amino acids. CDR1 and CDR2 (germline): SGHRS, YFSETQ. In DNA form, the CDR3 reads TGCGCCAGCAGCCACCGGGACATGTCCTACAATGAGCAGTTCTTC. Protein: CASSHRDMSYNEQFF.

CDR3 sequence reads: CASSLVGRGLSYEQYF. CDR3 sequence (DNA): TGTGCCAGCAGCTTAGTGGGGCGGGGGCTCTCCTACGAGCAGTACTTC. The gene calls are TRBV7-2 and TRBJ2-7, with a possible D match to TRBD2 (7 bases). Germline V gives CDR1 SGHTA, CDR2 FQGNSA. The ends were cut back, 1 base at V and 0 bases at J, with 13 bases in the middle. The CDR3 loop spans 16 amino acids.

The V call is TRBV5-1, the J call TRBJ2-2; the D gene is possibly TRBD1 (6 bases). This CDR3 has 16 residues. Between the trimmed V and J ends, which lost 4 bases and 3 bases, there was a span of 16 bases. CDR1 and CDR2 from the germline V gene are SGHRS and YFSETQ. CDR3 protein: CASSGGSGPDTGELFF. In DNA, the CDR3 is TGCGCCAGCAGCGGGGGCTCGGGGCCGGACACCGGGGAGCTGTTTTTT.

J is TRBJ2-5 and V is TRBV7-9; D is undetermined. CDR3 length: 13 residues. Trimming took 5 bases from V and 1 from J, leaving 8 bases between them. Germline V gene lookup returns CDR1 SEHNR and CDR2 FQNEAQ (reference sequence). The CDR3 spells CASSPSVQETQYF. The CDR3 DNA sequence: TGTGCCAGCAGCCCCAGCGTCCAAGAGACCCAGTACTTC.

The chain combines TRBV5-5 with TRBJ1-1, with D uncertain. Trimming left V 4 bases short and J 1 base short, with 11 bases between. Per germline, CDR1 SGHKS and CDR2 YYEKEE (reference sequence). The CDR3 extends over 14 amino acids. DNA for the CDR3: TGTGCCAGCAGCCCGGTCATGGGGAACACTGAAGCTTTCTTT. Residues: CASSPVMGNTEAFF.

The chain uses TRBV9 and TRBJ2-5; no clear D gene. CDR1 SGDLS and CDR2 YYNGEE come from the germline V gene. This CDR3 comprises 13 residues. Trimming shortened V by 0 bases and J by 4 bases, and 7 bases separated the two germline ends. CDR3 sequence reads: CASSVEAGETQYF. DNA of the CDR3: TGTGCCAGCAGCGTAGAAGCAGGAGAGACCCAGTACTTC.

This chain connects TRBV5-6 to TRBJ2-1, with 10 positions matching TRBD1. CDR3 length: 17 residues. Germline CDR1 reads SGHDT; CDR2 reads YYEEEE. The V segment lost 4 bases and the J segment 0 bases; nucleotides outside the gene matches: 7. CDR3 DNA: TGTGCCAGCAGCGAGGGGACAGGGGAAGGCTCCTACAATGAGCAGTTCTTC. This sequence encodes CASSEGTGEGSYNEQFF.

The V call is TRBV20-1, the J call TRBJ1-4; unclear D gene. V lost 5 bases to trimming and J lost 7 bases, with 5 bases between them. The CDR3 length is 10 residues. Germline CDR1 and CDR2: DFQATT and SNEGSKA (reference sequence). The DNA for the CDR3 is TGCAGTGCTGGTCCTGAAAAACTGTTTTTT. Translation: CSAGPEKLFF.